These 24 T cell receptor beta chains came from one sample sequenced in a study of blood T cell repertoires in COVID-19. TCRdb's copy holds only in-frame clones and misses some; the assay was immunoSEQ multiplex PCR. Seen here are over 250,000 clones, around 86% observed once, and the top ten hold roughly 15%. Sequencing was done on a sample of peripheral blood. The receptors were sampled from a human donor in a cohort sampled during active COVID-19.

This chain connects TRBV7-9 to TRBJ2-1, with D unclear. Trimming took off 3 bases at V and 2 bases at J, with 11 bases between the two ends. The CDR3 length is 15 residues. CDR1 SEHNR and CDR2 FQNEAQ come from the germline V gene (reference sequence). CDR3 residues: CASSFQVSTYNEQFF. CDR3 nucleotide sequence: TGTGCCAGCAGCTTCCAGGTCAGTACCTACAATGAGCAGTTCTTC.

The rearrangement links TRBV30 to TRBJ1-1; D is uncertain. Germline V gene data show CDR1 as GTSNPN and CDR2 as SVGIG (reference sequence). V lost 1 base and J 0 bases, leaving 6 bases between the germline ends. This CDR3 is built from 13 residues. The CDR3 loop is CAWSDPMNTEAFF. DNA for the CDR3: TGTGCCTGGAGTGATCCAATGAACACTGAAGCTTTCTTT. Full variable domain (missing parts from reference TRBV30 and TRBJ1-1): SQTIHQWPATLVQPVGSPLSLECTVEGTSNPNLYWYRQAAGRGLQLLFYSVGIGQISSEVPQNLSASRPQDRQFILSSKKLLLSDSGFYLCAWSDPMNTEAFFGQGTRLTVV.

This chain links TRBV19 with TRBJ2-5; D is possibly TRBD2 (6 bases). Germline CDR1 LNHDA, CDR2 SQIVND (reference sequence). The V end lost 5 bases, the J end lost 0 bases, and 10 bases lay between the germline ends. This CDR3 is 14 amino acids long. This CDR3 reads CASSLRTNQETQYF. CDR3 coding DNA: TGTGCCAGTAGTCTCCGGACTAACCAAGAGACCCAGTACTTC.

This sequence joins TRBV20-1 and TRBJ1-1, with D unclear. The CDR3 extends over 13 amino acids. CDR1 is DFQATT and CDR2 is SNEGSKA in the germline V gene (reference sequence). V was pared by 3 bases and J by 0 bases, with 8 bases between. CDR3 sequence: CSASFPMNTEAFF. CDR3 bases: TGCAGTGCTAGTTTTCCAATGAACACTGAAGCTTTCTTT.

The V and J genes are TRBV2 and TRBJ2-1; 14 bases map to TRBD2. The CDR3 length is 14 residues. Germline V lookup: CDR1 SNHLY, CDR2 FYNNEI. The V segment lost 7 bases and the J segment 7 bases; nucleotides outside the gene matches: 3. CDR3 sequence reads: CASTGTSGGNEQFF. The DNA for the CDR3 is TGTGCCAGCACGGGGACTAGCGGGGGTAATGAGCAGTTCTTC.

This rearrangement joins TRBV9 to TRBJ2-5; the match to TRBD1 covers 8 bases. This CDR3 comprises 15 residues. The V gene's germline CDR1 is SGDLS and CDR2 YYNGEE. Trimming removed 0 bases from V and 2 bases from J; junction bases left unmatched: 3. The CDR3 region has the DNA TGTGCCAGCAGCGTAGGGCACAGGGGGCAAGAGACCCAGTACTTC. Amino acids: CASSVGHRGQETQYF.

The chain links TRBV28 to TRBJ2-2, with 7 bases identical to TRBD1. The CDR3 totals 14 residues. After removal of 8 bases from V and 6 bases from J, the junction contained 9 bases not matched to a gene. Germline CDR1 is MDHEN and CDR2 is SYDVKM. CDR3 nucleotide sequence: TGTGCCAGCGCGGTGACAGGGAAGGCCGGGGAGCTGTTTTTT. Encoded protein: CASAVTGKAGELFF.

The chain employs TRBV28 and TRBJ1-5, with 7 bases aligning to TRBD1. J gave up 4 bases and V 6 bases, and 6 bases lay outside the gene matches. CDR3 length equals 14 residues. Germline lookup yields CDR1 MDHEN and CDR2 SYDVKM. Here the CDR3 reads CASRAGGRNQPQHF. In DNA form, the CDR3 reads TGTGCCAGCAGGGCAGGGGGACGAAATCAGCCCCAGCATTTT.

The V and J genes are TRBV5-6 and TRBJ1-5; no clear D. Germline CDR1 and CDR2: SGHDT and YYEEEE. The CDR3 is 13 residues long. V lost 0 bases and J 10 bases, leaving 11 bases between the germline ends. CDR3 DNA: TGTGCCAGCAGCTTGGGGCAAAACGCCCCCCAGCATTTT. Translating it yields CASSLGQNAPQHF. Supplemented by reference TRBV5-6 and TRBJ1-5, the full variable domain reads DAGVTQSPTHLIKTRGQQVTLRCSPKSGHDTVSWYQQALGQGPQFIFQYYEEEERQRGNFPDRFSGHQFPNYSSELNVNALLLGDSALYLCASSLGQNAPQHFGDGTRLSIL.

Only a few counts were recorded for this clone. The chain has TRBV7-9 and TRBJ2-1; the D is unclear. The CDR3 spans 13 residues. The germline CDR1 and CDR2 sequences are SEHNR and FQNEAQ (reference sequence). V was cut by 4 bases and J by 8 bases, with 12 bases left in between. In nucleotides, the CDR3 is TGTGCCAGCAGCTACTACCAAACGGATGAGCAGTTCTTC. Its translation is CASSYYQTDEQFF.

The gene calls are TRBV27 and TRBJ2-1; a possible D gene is TRBD2 (5 bases). The germline gives CDR1 MNHEY, CDR2 SMNVEV (reference sequence). With 7 bases removed from V and 7 bases from J, the gap between germline ends came to 17 bases. This CDR3 comprises 14 residues. The CDR3 nucleotides read TGTGCCAGCAAGCGGTTCCCCGAGTATAATGAGCAGTTCTTC. Translation gives CASKRFPEYNEQFF.

V and J are TRBV4-2 and TRBJ2-1; 8 bases match TRBD2. The CDR3 runs to 16 residues. Germline V lookup: CDR1 LGHNA, CDR2 YNFKEQ. The junction had 6 bases not matched to a gene; V was cut back by 1 base and J by 4 bases. The DNA for the CDR3 is TGTGCCAGCAGCCAAGGGGGGACTAGGGGGTACAATGAGCAGTTCTTC. It codes for CASSQGGTRGYNEQFF.

The chain recombines TRBV28 with TRBJ2-5; D ambiguous. This CDR3 comprises 12 residues. With 7 bases removed from V and 1 base from J, the gap between germline ends came to 7 bases. The germline V gene encodes CDR1 MDHEN and CDR2 SYDVKM. The CDR3 nucleotides are TGTGCCAGCAACGGCGGCCAAGAGACCCAGTACTTC. It codes for CASNGGQETQYF.

V is TRBV27 and J is TRBJ2-1; 12 nucleotides line up with TRBD1. This CDR3 contains 15 residues. CDR1 is MNHEY, CDR2 SMNVEV, per germline (reference sequence). V trimming: 2 bases; J trimming: 7 bases; junction bases outside the gene matches: 3. CDR3 bases: TGTGCCAGCAGTTTAGGGACAGGGGGCTTTAATGAGCAGTTCTTC. Translating it yields CASSLGTGGFNEQFF.

This chain links TRBV7-2 with TRBJ2-5, with 12 nucleotides matching TRBD2. This CDR3 has 14 residues. With V trimmed by 5 bases and J by 4 bases, 2 bases remained unmatched. From germline, CDR1 is SGHTA and CDR2 FQGNSA. The CDR3 loop is CASSETSGGETQYF. Here the CDR3 DNA reads TGTGCCAGCAGCGAGACTAGCGGGGGAGAGACCCAGTACTTC.

The table lists this clone with a count of one. This rearrangement joins TRBV24-1 to TRBJ1-2; perhaps TRBD1 as D (6 bases). The CDR3 totals 14 residues. Trimming left V 9 bases short and J 2 bases short, with 15 bases between. Germline V gene sequence: CDR1 KGHDR, CDR2 SFDVKD. The CDR3 reads CATAPGHQNYGYTF. DNA for the CDR3: TGTGCCACCGCCCCGGGACACCAGAACTATGGCTACACCTTC.

This clone was found once. This CDR3 is CASSFPTGNNEQFF. The CDR3 DNA follows: TGTGCCAGCAGCTTCCCCACCGGGAACAATGAGCAGTTCTTC. The V gene is TRBV5-4, the J gene TRBJ2-1, with a possible D match to TRBD2 (5 bases). V gave up 2 bases and J gave up 5 bases, with 11 bases separating them. CDR1 and CDR2 from the germline V gene are SGHNT and YYREEE (reference sequence). The CDR3 has 14 amino acids.

A few counts support this clone. The rearrangement uses TRBV27 and TRBJ2-2, with a weak D call TRBD2 (6 bases). The ends were cut back, 7 bases at V and 0 bases at J, with 21 bases in the middle. Germline-derived CDR1 and CDR2 are MNHEY and SMNVEV (reference sequence). CDR3 length equals 18 residues. CDR3 in DNA: TGTGCCAGCATCCCCTCCGGCAGGCGGGGCCCGAACACCGGGGAGCTGTTTTTT. It yields the protein CASIPSGRRGPNTGELFF.

This clone showed up just a few times. This rearrangement joins TRBV27 to TRBJ2-7; TRBD1 matches at 8 bases. Germline V gene lookup returns CDR1 MNHEY and CDR2 SMNVEV (reference sequence). With 6 bases clipped from V and 0 bases from J, the junction kept 4 bases outside the gene matches. The CDR3 is 14 amino acids. The CDR3 spells CASRSGGSSYEQYF. The CDR3 nucleotides are TGTGCCAGCAGGTCAGGGGGCAGCTCCTACGAGCAGTACTTC.

The rearrangement uses TRBV6-6 and TRBJ2-6, with TRBD1 matching over 7 bases. This CDR3 has 19 residues. Germline CDR1 and CDR2: MNHNY and SVGAGI (reference sequence). Germline trimming cut 5 bases from V and 0 bases from J; bases unmatched to any gene: 13. CDR3 in DNA: TGTGCCAGCAGTCCCACCCCGGGACAGCTGATCTCTGGGGCCAACGTCCTGACTTTC. Translation: CASSPTPGQLISGANVLTF.

The chain uses TRBV19 and TRBJ1-6; TRBD1 might be the D (6 bases). The length of the CDR3 is 14 residues. Between the trimmed V and J ends, which lost 6 bases and 7 bases, there was a span of 13 bases. Germline loops: CDR1 LNHDA, CDR2 SQIVND (reference sequence). In DNA, the CDR3 is TGTGCCAGTAGCCTTCGACAGGTGAATTCACCCCTCCACTTT. Encoded protein: CASSLRQVNSPLHF.

This rearrangement joins TRBV6-5 to TRBJ2-5, with D unresolved. Trimming stripped 7 bases from V and 7 bases from J, with 22 bases between. This CDR3 region has 15 residues. Germline V gene lookup returns CDR1 MNHEY and CDR2 SVGAGI. CDR3 nucleotides: TGTGCCAGCATCCCCCGGAGTCGTAGGTCAGTGACCCAGTACTTC. It codes for CASIPRSRRSVTQYF.

The chain links TRBV2 to TRBJ1-6; D is unresolved. Trimming left V 5 bases short and J 14 bases short, with 19 bases between. The CDR3 spans 14 residues. Germline V gene sequence: CDR1 SNHLY, CDR2 FYNNEI. CDR3 amino acids: CASSLEPSNSALHF. The CDR3, as DNA: TGTGCCAGCAGTCTTGAGCCTTCTAATTCGGCCCTCCACTTT.

The genes are TRBV18 and TRBJ1-3, with D hard to call. Germline values: CDR1 KGHSH, CDR2 LQKENI. V lost 11 bases, J lost 1 base, and 12 bases lay in between. The CDR3 consists of 13 residues. The CDR3: CAGSVESGNTIYF. The CDR3 DNA sequence: TGTGCCGGTTCGGTTGAGTCTGGAAACACCATATATTTT.